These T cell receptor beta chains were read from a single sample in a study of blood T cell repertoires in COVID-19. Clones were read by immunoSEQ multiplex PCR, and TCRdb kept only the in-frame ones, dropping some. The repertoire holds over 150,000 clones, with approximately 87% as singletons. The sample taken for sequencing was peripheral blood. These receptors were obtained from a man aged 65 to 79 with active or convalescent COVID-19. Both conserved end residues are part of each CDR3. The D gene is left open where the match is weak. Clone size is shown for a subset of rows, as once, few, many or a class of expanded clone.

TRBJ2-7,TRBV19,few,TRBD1,CASSIRQGADREQYF,TGTGCCAGTAGTATTCGGCAGGGGGCCGATCGCGAGCAGTACTTC
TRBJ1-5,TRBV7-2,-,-,CASSSSQTGFNQPQHF,TGTGCCAGCAGCTCCTCACAAACAGGTTTCAATCAGCCCCAGCATTTT
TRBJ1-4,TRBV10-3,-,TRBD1,CAISETGEANEKLFF,TGTGCCATCAGTGAAACAGGGGAGGCTAATGAAAAACTGTTTTTT
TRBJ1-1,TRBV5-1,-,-,CASSMGRTQRNTEAFF,TGCGCCAGCAGCATGGGACGAACCCAGCGGAACACTGAAGCTTTCTTT
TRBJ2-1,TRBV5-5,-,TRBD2,CASSLWDYKPYSEQFF,TGTGCCAGCAGCTTGTGGGACTATAAGCCCTACAGTGAGCAGTTCTTC
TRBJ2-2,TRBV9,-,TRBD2,CASSPSGRPNTGELFF,TGTGCCAGCAGCCCTAGCGGGAGGCCGAACACCGGGGAGCTGTTTTTT
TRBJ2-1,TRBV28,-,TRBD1,CASTLRGQGYDNEQFF,TGTGCCAGCACCCTGCGGGGACAGGGTTACGACAATGAGCAGTTCTTC
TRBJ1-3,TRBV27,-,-,CASRRFSGNTIYF,TGTGCCAGCAGACGGTTCTCTGGAAACACCATATATTTT
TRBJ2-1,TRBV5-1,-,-,CASSLELSSYNEQFF,TGCGCCAGCAGCTTGGAGTTGAGCTCCTACAATGAGCAGTTCTTC
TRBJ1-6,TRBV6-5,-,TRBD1,CASSYAGQRNSPLHF,TGTGCCAGCAGTTACGCGGGACAGCGCAATTCACCCCTCCACTTT